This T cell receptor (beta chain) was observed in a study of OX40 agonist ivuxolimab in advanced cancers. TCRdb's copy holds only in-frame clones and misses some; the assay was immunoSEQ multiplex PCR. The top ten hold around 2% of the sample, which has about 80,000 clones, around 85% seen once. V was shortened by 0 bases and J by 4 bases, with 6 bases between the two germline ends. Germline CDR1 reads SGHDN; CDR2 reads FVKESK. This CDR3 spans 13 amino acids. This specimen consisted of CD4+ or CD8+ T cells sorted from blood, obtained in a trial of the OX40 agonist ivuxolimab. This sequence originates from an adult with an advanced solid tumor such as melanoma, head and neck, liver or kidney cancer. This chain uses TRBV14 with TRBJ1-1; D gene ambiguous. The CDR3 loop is CASSQESVTEAFF. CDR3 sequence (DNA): TGTGCCAGCAGCCAAGAGTCAGTCACTGAAGCTTTCTTT.